Below, 10 T cell receptor beta chains from the same sample are listed, as sequenced in a study of cytomegalovirus exposure and HLA in healthy donors. PCR used 60 Vbeta primers and 13 Jbeta primers. Repertoires were generated with immunoSEQ multiplex PCR, while TCRdb's copy carries only in-frame clones and drops some. The table has under 200,000 clones, around 78% seen once; the top ten hold 13% to 15%. The sequenced sample was PBMCs. These receptors originate from a woman in her 30s in good health and CMV-seropositive.

The rearrangement links TRBV4-2 to TRBJ2-1, with TRBD1 as a possible D gene (6 bases). CDR1 and CDR2 (germline): LGHNA, YNFKEQ. Trimming shortened V by 3 bases and J by 4 bases, and 13 bases separated the two germline ends. The CDR3 extends over 15 amino acids. CDR3 in amino acids: CASSHYRDPYNEQFF. DNA of the CDR3: TGTGCCAGCAGCCACTACAGGGATCCTTACAATGAGCAGTTCTTC.

This clone was observed a few times. The same CDR3 arises from other DNA sequences in this sample as well. The chain has TRBV18 and TRBJ2-3, with D hard to call. Germline values: CDR1 KGHSH, CDR2 LQKENI. The CDR3 loop spans 12 amino acids. Trimming removed 3 bases at V and 4 bases at J, with 5 bases between. The CDR3 nucleotides read TGTGCCAGCTCACCCCGAGCAGATACGCAGTATTTT. This gives the protein CASSPRADTQYF.

This clone was seen a handful of times. The J gene is TRBJ2-1, the V gene TRBV10-3, with 8 bases aligning to TRBD1. The germline V gene encodes CDR1 ENHRY and CDR2 SYGVKD. The junction had 6 bases not matched to a gene; V was cut back by 10 bases and J by 1 base. The CDR3 is 14 residues long. The CDR3 loop is CATTGQGSYNEQFF. CDR3 DNA sequence: TGTGCCACCACCGGACAGGGTTCCTACAATGAGCAGTTCTTC.

V gene TRBV11-2 combines with J gene TRBJ2-5; D might be TRBD1 (5 bases). CDR1 SGHAT and CDR2 FQNNGV come from the germline V gene. The CDR3 sequence is 17 residues long. Trimming removed 5 bases from V and 5 bases from J, with 24 bases in between. CDR3 protein: CASSPSPWGARWETQYF. The DNA of the CDR3 is TGTGCCAGCAGCCCGTCCCCGTGGGGCGCGAGATGGGAGACCCAGTACTTC.

This clone came up once. This CDR3 is also generated by other DNA sequences in the sample. This chain links TRBV6-5 with TRBJ1-5; D call uncertain. The CDR3 is 14 amino acids. Per germline, CDR1 MNHEY and CDR2 SVGAGI. V was pared by 0 bases and J by 4 bases, with 7 bases between. DNA for the CDR3: TGTGCCAGCAGTTACTCGGGCAGGAATCAGCCCCAGCATTTT. Translating gives CASSYSGRNQPQHF.

The chain has TRBV28 and TRBJ1-1; D is unclear. The CDR3 is 13 residues long. Germline V lookup: CDR1 MDHEN, CDR2 SYDVKM. V was clipped by 6 bases and J by 0 bases, with 8 bases between them. Written as DNA, the CDR3 is TGTGCCAGCAGGGGGAGCGTGAACACTGAAGCTTTCTTT. Residues: CASRGSVNTEAFF.

For the CDR3, the DNA is TGTGCCAGCAGCCCTCTCGACAGGAGCTCCTACGAGCAGTACTTC. This sequence encodes CASSPLDRSSYEQYF. V and J are TRBV28 and TRBJ2-7, with a weak D call TRBD1 (6 bases). The CDR3 runs to 15 residues. Germline V CDR1 and CDR2: MDHEN, SYDVKM. Trimming took off 6 bases at V and 0 bases at J, with 15 bases between the two ends. The full variable domain, completed using reference TRBV28 and TRBJ2-7, is DVKVTQSSRYLVKRTGEKVFLECVQDMDHENMFWYRQDPGLGLRLIYFSYDVKMKEKGDIPEGYSVSREKKERFSLILESASTNQTSMYLCASSPLDRSSYEQYFGPGTRLTVT.

This chain connects TRBV28 to TRBJ1-3; 8 nucleotides line up with TRBD1. J lost 0 bases, V lost 5 bases, and 3 bases had no gene match. The CDR3 consists of 15 residues. Germline V gene data show CDR1 as MDHEN and CDR2 as SYDVKM. The CDR3 loop is CASSQTGASGNTIYF. Here the CDR3 DNA reads TGTGCCAGCAGTCAGACAGGGGCCTCTGGAAACACCATATATTTT.

This clone showed up just a few times. This rearrangement joins TRBV5-1 to TRBJ2-3; D is ambiguous. The germline V gene has CDR1 SGHRS and CDR2 YFSETQ. This CDR3 is 15 amino acids long. Trimming cost V 4 bases and J 3 bases, with 15 bases left between them. CDR3: CASSKSSSGTDTQYF. For the CDR3, the DNA is TGCGCCAGCAGCAAATCAAGTTCGGGTACAGATACGCAGTATTTT.

This clone was observed a handful of times. The rearrangement links TRBV9 to TRBJ1-4; no firm D call. Germline V lookup: CDR1 SGDLS, CDR2 YYNGEE. Trimming shortened V by 0 bases and J by 7 bases, and 7 bases separated the two germline ends. The CDR3 loop spans 13 amino acids. The DNA of the CDR3 is TGTGCCAGCAGCGTAGATCTTCGTGAAAAACTGTTTTTT. Amino acids: CASSVDLREKLFF.